The source of this T cell receptor (beta chain) is a study of shared clonotypes between healthy human individuals. The method was immunoSEQ multiplex PCR; TCRdb's version includes in-frame clones alone and lacks a portion of them. This table has roughly 2.2 million clones, approximately 95% appearing once. CDR3 length: 14 residues. Trimming left V 8 bases short and J 5 bases short, with 16 bases between. Germline lookup yields CDR1 SEHNR and CDR2 FQNEAQ (reference sequence). This TCR came from a man younger than 35 in good health. Some clones in this sample may be carry-over from other donors' samples. The sequenced sample was naive CD4+ T cells from PBMCs. Noted subset: CD45RA+ positively selected. The rearrangement links TRBV7-9 to TRBJ2-1; either TRBD1 or TRBD2 may fit D (6 bases each). The CDR3, as DNA: TGTGCCAGCGTAGGGGGACTTCGAAACAATGAGCAGTTCTTC. Protein sequence: CASVGGLRNNEQFF. The whole variable domain, remainder taken from reference TRBV7-9 and TRBJ2-1, is DTGVSQNPRHKITKRGQNVTFRCDPISEHNRLYWYRQTLGQGPEFLTYFQNEAQLEKSRLLSDRFSAERPKGSFSTLEIQRTEQGDSAMYLCASVGGLRNNEQFFGPGTRLTVL.